This entry lists 29 T cell receptor beta chains sequenced from one sample in a study of blood T cells in healthy people across ages. Using a J-beta primer mix together with a sample-barcoded 5' primer, a second PCR was run for 7 to 11 cycles. Each CDR3 protein is one row after TCRdb ran MiXCR on the 5' RACE reads. Counted here are under 850,000 distinct CDR3 sequences, 35% to 40% occurring once; the ten biggest clones make up 10% to 15%. The sequencing input was blood. These receptors came from a man aged 18 to 30 in good health.

This clonotype was found many times. CDR3 nucleotides: TGTGCCAGCAGCCAAGACGTCGTGACTTACGAGCAGTACTTC. Translating gives CASSQDVVTYEQYF. The gene calls are TRBV3-1 and TRBJ2-7; no firm D call. The CDR3 extends over 14 amino acids. V gave up 0 bases and J gave up 4 bases, with 10 bases separating them. The V gene's germline CDR1 is LGHDT and CDR2 YNNKEL (reference sequence).

This chain connects TRBV7-2 to TRBJ2-5; D not resolved. The germline V gene has CDR1 SGHTA and CDR2 FQGNSA. The germline V and J ends were trimmed by 5 bases and 4 bases, with 11 bases remaining between them. The CDR3 covers 13 residues. CDR3 coding DNA: TGTGCCAGCAGCCCCCAAGTAAGAGAGACCCAGTACTTC. It translates to CASSPQVRETQYF.

With respect to this clonotype: A much larger clone differs from this one at a single base, so this may be a read error. The CDR3 loop is CVSSWDRLTYGYTF. CDR3 in DNA: TGTGTCAGCAGTTGGGACAGGCTGACCTATGGCTACACCTTC. The chain carries TRBV12-3 or TRBV12-4 and TRBJ1-2, with TRBD1 identical over 8 bases. The CDR3 extends over 14 amino acids.

This clonotype appeared a few times. This chain uses TRBV18 with TRBJ1-4; D gene ambiguous. The ends were cut back, 3 bases at V and 6 bases at J, with 20 bases in the middle. CDR1 KGHSH and CDR2 LQKENI come from the germline V gene. The CDR3 is made up of 17 amino acids. The CDR3 loop reads CASSPRTPSGRYEKLFF. CDR3 sequence (DNA): TGTGCCAGCTCACCTCGAACCCCCTCGGGCAGATATGAAAAACTGTTTTTT.

In DNA form, the CDR3 reads TGCAGTGCTATACCCAAACGGGGGGTGCTAACAGATACGCAGTATTTT. It translates to CSAIPKRGVLTDTQYF. The chain employs TRBV20-1 and TRBJ2-3; TRBD2 aligns across 7 bases. From germline, CDR1 is DFQATT and CDR2 SNEGSKA (reference sequence). Unmatched junction bases numbered 13, after V lost 4 bases and J lost 3 bases. CDR3 length equals 16 residues.

The gene calls are TRBV12-3 or TRBV12-4 and TRBJ1-4; unclear D gene. CDR3 size: 15 residues. Trimming cost V 6 bases and J 0 bases, with 11 bases left between them. The CDR3 here is CASSRGAATNEKLFF. DNA for the CDR3: TGTGCCAGCAGCCGTGGAGCTGCAACTAATGAAAAACTGTTTTTT.

This clonotype was detected ten times or more. The chain has TRBV20-1 and TRBJ1-5; a possible D gene is TRBD1 (6 bases). V lost 5 bases to trimming and J lost 5 bases, with 13 bases between them. The germline V gene encodes CDR1 DFQATT and CDR2 SNEGSKA (reference sequence). This CDR3 spans 13 amino acids. CDR3 residues: CSALQGRDQPQHF. The DNA for the CDR3 is TGCAGTGCTCTACAGGGCAGGGATCAGCCCCAGCATTTT.

This clonotype turned up a few times. The chain couples TRBV20-1 to TRBJ1-1, with unresolved D. V gave up 1 base and J gave up 4 bases, with 10 bases separating them. Germline values: CDR1 DFQATT, CDR2 SNEGSKA (reference sequence). The CDR3 totals 13 residues. CDR3 DNA sequence: TGCAGTGCTAGAGGGGTATCGGTCACTGAAGCTTTCTTT. Amino acid sequence: CSARGVSVTEAFF.

The chain combines TRBV28 with TRBJ2-1; TRBD1 matches 10 bases. With the DNA end fitting TRBJ2-7 better, the J assignment may be wrong. There are 15 residues in the CDR3. In germline, CDR1 is MDHEN, CDR2 SYDVKM. DNA of the CDR3: TGTGCCAGCAGTTTACGGGACAGGGGCTACAATGAGCAGTACTTC. It codes for CASSLRDRGYNEQYF.

This rearrangement joins TRBV14 to TRBJ1-1; TRBD1 might be the D (5 bases). Between the trimmed V and J ends, which lost 4 bases and 6 bases, there was a span of 30 bases. Germline V gives CDR1 SGHDN, CDR2 FVKESK. The CDR3 has 19 residues. The CDR3 loop reads CASSLHLGQGLKWTPEAFF. CDR3 coding DNA: TGTGCCAGCAGCCTTCATTTAGGGCAGGGTCTGAAGTGGACCCCTGAAGCTTTCTTT.

This clonotype was counted at least ten times. This chain connects TRBV7-2 to TRBJ2-3, with no clear D. The length of the CDR3 is 12 residues. Germline V gene sequence: CDR1 SGHTA, CDR2 FQGNSA. Trimming removed 9 bases from V and 1 base from J, with 8 bases in between. CDR3 DNA: TGTGCCAGTTTGATAGGCACAGATACGCAGTATTTT. Its protein is CASLIGTDTQYF.

The chain combines TRBV10-3 with TRBJ2-1; 9 nucleotides agree with TRBD2. CDR3 size: 15 residues. V gave up 3 bases and J gave up 4 bases; unmatched junction bases: 4. The germline gives CDR1 ENHRY, CDR2 SYGVKD. CDR3 residues: CAISDSAGGYNEQFF. CDR3 in DNA: TGTGCCATCAGTGATTCCGCGGGGGGGTACAATGAGCAGTTCTTC.

This clonotype has at least ten counts. This chain uses TRBV5-6 with TRBJ2-1, with D unclear. Germline V gives CDR1 SGHDT, CDR2 YYEEEE. This CDR3 contains 13 residues. The V end lost 2 bases, the J end lost 10 bases, and 13 bases lay between the germline ends. The CDR3 here is CASSFSWGSEQFF. CDR3 nucleotide sequence: TGTGCCAGCAGCTTTAGCTGGGGTTCCGAGCAGTTCTTC.

A word on this clonotype: A much larger clonotype is one base distant, so this may be a read error. This chain connects TRBV12-3 or TRBV12-4 to TRBJ1-2; 8 bases are a match to TRBD1. The CDR3 extends over 16 amino acids. The CDR3 reads CAGSRHLKQGEDGYTF. The CDR3 DNA reads as TGTGCCGGCAGTCGTCACCTCAAACAGGGGGAGGATGGCTACACCTTC.

The rearrangement joins TRBV5-6 to TRBJ2-4; D gene unclear. The CDR3 spans 14 residues. V shed 4 bases and J shed 0 bases, with 8 bases lying between them. Germline CDR1 reads SGHDT; CDR2 reads YYEEEE. CDR3 nucleotide sequence: TGTGCCAGCAGCCGCTGGTTAGCCAAAAACATTCAGTACTTC. Protein product: CASSRWLAKNIQYF.

The rearrangement joins TRBV7-6 to TRBJ2-5; maybe TRBD2 (5 bases). Trimming took 1 base from V and 11 from J, leaving 17 bases between them. This CDR3 comprises 14 residues. In germline, CDR1 is SGHVS, CDR2 FNYEAQ. The CDR3 DNA sequence: TGTGCCAGCAGCTTAGGCCGGGGTACCTACAAGCAGTACTTC. Protein product: CASSLGRGTYKQYF.

The chain has TRBV7-2 and TRBJ2-2, with unresolved D. The V end lost 7 bases, the J end lost 0 bases, and 9 bases lay between the germline ends. CDR3 length equals 14 residues. Germline values: CDR1 SGHTA, CDR2 FQGNSA. This chain's CDR3 is CASIRPANTGELFF. In nucleotides, the CDR3 is TGTGCCAGCATCCGGCCAGCGAACACCGGGGAGCTGTTTTTT.

This chain links TRBV5-1 with TRBJ2-1; D is unresolved. V gave up 4 bases and J gave up 10 bases, with 15 bases separating them. CDR1 is SGHRS, CDR2 YFSETQ, per germline. This CDR3 is built from 13 residues. This CDR3 is CASSAGPPVEQFF. DNA for the CDR3: TGCGCCAGCAGCGCCGGCCCGCCCGTCGAGCAGTTCTTC.

The sample holds one count of this clonotype. V usage is TRBV25-1 and J usage is TRBJ2-7; tentatively, D is TRBD1 or TRBD2 (5 bases each). The last part of the DNA fits TRBJ2-5 better; the J call may be wrong. The length of the CDR3 is 14 residues. The V gene's germline CDR1 is MGHDK and CDR2 SYGVNS. CDR3 protein: CASSIREREETQYF. The CDR3 DNA is TGTGCCAGCAGTATCAGGGAGAGGGAAGAGACCCAGTACTTC.

The chain links TRBV25-1 to TRBJ2-6; D is possibly TRBD1 (5 bases). The germline V and J ends were trimmed by 3 bases and 0 bases, with 12 bases remaining between them. Germline CDR1 is MGHDK and CDR2 is SYGVNS. This CDR3 comprises 17 residues. CDR3 DNA sequence: TGTGCCAGCAGTGAGTCGAAACAGGCCTCTGGGGCCAACGTCCTGACTTTC. Translated: CASSESKQASGANVLTF.

With regard to this clonotype: A much larger clone differs from this one at a single base, so this may be a read error. The gene calls are TRBV21-1 and TRBJ2-7. TRBV21-1 is described as a pseudogene. This CDR3 contains 14 residues. This CDR3 reads CAGSRLPETAEQYF. The CDR3 DNA reads TGTGCCGGCAGCAGACTTCCAGAAACCGCCGAGCAGTACTTC.

Only a few counts were recorded for this clonotype. The chain employs TRBV4-3 and TRBJ1-6; D ambiguous. There are 14 residues in the CDR3. Germline CDR1 reads LGHNA; CDR2 reads YSLEER. Trimming removed 0 bases at V and 10 bases at J, with 10 bases between. CDR3 region: CASSQDLSHSPLHF. The CDR3 region has the DNA TGCGCCAGCAGCCAAGATCTGAGCCACTCACCCCTCCACTTT.

This clonotype was found a few times. The rearrangement joins TRBV7-2 to TRBJ2-5; TRBD2 agrees at 10 bases. V lost 4 bases to trimming and J lost 2 bases; unmatched junction nucleotides: 4. CDR3 length equals 15 residues. Germline-derived CDR1 and CDR2 are SGHTA and FQGNSA. The CDR3 sequence is CASSSLAGGQETQYF. The CDR3 DNA reads as TGTGCCAGCAGCTCCTTAGCGGGGGGACAAGAGACCCAGTACTTC.

To note about this clonotype: This may come from a read error, since a much larger clone is one base off. The gene calls are TRBV12-3 or TRBV12-4 and TRBJ2-7; 8 nucleotides line up with TRBD1. After removal of 3 bases from V and 7 bases from J, the junction contained 11 bases not matched to a gene. This CDR3 comprises 15 residues. In DNA form, the CDR3 reads TGTGCCAGCAGTTTTGGACAGGGATACTACAATGAGCAGTACTTC. This sequence encodes CASSFGQGYYNEQYF.

This clonotype has a count of ten or more. V is TRBV7-8 and J is TRBJ2-1; D possibly corresponds to TRBD1 (6 bases). From germline, CDR1 is SGHVS and CDR2 FQNEAQ. V was cut by 4 bases and J by 9 bases, with 19 bases left in between. The CDR3 has 15 amino acids. The DNA for the CDR3 is TGTGCCAGCAGCTCCTCATCCAGGGGCCCAGGTGAGCAGTTCTTC. Translated: CASSSSSRGPGEQFF.

The chain joins TRBV12-3 or TRBV12-4 to TRBJ2-3; tentatively, D is TRBD2 (6 bases). V shed 5 bases and J shed 1 base, with 16 bases lying between them. The CDR3 is made up of 16 amino acids. CDR3 nucleotides: TGTGCCAGCAGTCCCCCTACGGGGGTGGGCACAGATACGCAGTATTTT. Amino acids: CASSPPTGVGTDTQYF.

This clonotype occurred a few times. The chain carries TRBV7-2 and TRBJ1-1, with no clear D. CDR1 and CDR2 from the germline V gene are SGHTA and FQGNSA. The CDR3 is made up of 12 amino acids. Deletions cut 2 bases from V and 8 bases from J, with 9 bases between. The CDR3 here is CASSLIRAEAFF. The CDR3 DNA is TGTGCCAGCAGCTTAATAAGAGCCGAAGCTTTCTTT. Complete variable domain (other parts from reference TRBV7-2 and TRBJ1-1): GAGVSQSPSNKVTEKGKDVELRCDPISGHTALYWYRQSLGQGLEFLIYFQGNSAPDKSGLPSDRFSAERTGGSVSTLTIQRTQQEDSAVYLCASSLIRAEAFFGQGTRLTVV.

The V gene is TRBV7-2, the J gene TRBJ1-2, with TRBD1 matching over 11 bases. CDR1 is SGHTA and CDR2 is FQGNSA in the germline V gene. The CDR3 has 16 amino acids. With V trimmed by 5 bases and J by 7 bases, 12 bases remained unmatched. The CDR3 coding sequence is TGTGCCAGCAGCATACAACCTGGGACAGGGGGTGTTGGCTACACCTTC. Amino acids: CASSIQPGTGGVGYTF. Using reference TRBV7-2 and TRBJ1-2 for the parts outside the CDR3, the full variable domain is GAGVSQSPSNKVTEKGKDVELRCDPISGHTALYWYRQSLGQGLEFLIYFQGNSAPDKSGLPSDRFSAERTGGSVSTLTIQRTQQEDSAVYLCASSIQPGTGGVGYTFGSGTRLTVV.

The chain joins TRBV28 to TRBJ2-4; TRBD2 matches at 7 bases. From germline, CDR1 is MDHEN and CDR2 SYDVKM. The ends lost 2 bases at V and 1 base at J; junction bases unmatched: 8. The CDR3 length is 17 residues. The CDR3 protein is CASSLKWAGVAKNIQYF. In DNA, the CDR3 is TGTGCCAGCAGTTTAAAATGGGCGGGGGTTGCCAAAAACATTCAGTACTTC.